This T cell receptor beta chain was sequenced during a study of CD8 T cells in ankylosing spondylitis. One entry per CDR3 protein results from TCRdb running MiXCR on the 5' RACE reads. The sample holds around 300,000 distinct CDR3 sequences; about 15% are singletons and the top ten take 1.1%. V was clipped by 4 bases and J by 4 bases; unmatched bases: 3. The CDR3 consists of 12 residues. Germline V CDR1 and CDR2: DFQATT, SNEGSKA (reference sequence). There are a few counts of this clonotype. The V gene is TRBV20-1, the J gene TRBJ2-7, with 8 bases aligning to TRBD1. Material: blood, either unsorted or a sorted T cell fraction (not recorded which). This TCR was sampled from a male donor with ankylosing spondylitis or in good health (not recorded which). The CDR3 sequence: CSATRDRYEQYF. The CDR3 DNA is TGCAGTGCTACCCGGGACAGGTACGAGCAGTACTTC.